The source of this T cell receptor (beta chain) is a study of blood T cells in healthy people across ages. Notes on this clonotype: The antigen remains unidentified.

It was with a sample-barcoded 5' primer and a J-beta primer mix that a second PCR of roughly 7 to 12 cycles was run. Every cDNA molecule carried a tag from a template-switch adaptor bearing 12 random nucleotides. MiXCR, run by TCRdb on the 5' RACE reads, gives a single entry per CDR3 protein. The sample holds about 1.4 million distinct CDR3 sequences; 55% to 75% are singletons and the top ten take 6.5% to 8.5%. Findings and limits, study-wide: The fall in TCR beta diversity per million T cells was roughly linear with age.

Peripheral blood from each donor was collected in a volume of 8 to 10 milliliters. The sample taken for sequencing was blood. The origin of this receptor is a man between 18 and 29 years old in good health.

The CDR3 nucleotides read TGTGCCAGCAGTCGGCTGGGACTAGCTGTCTACGAGCAGTACTTC. This translates into CASSRLGLAVYEQYF. The V and J genes are TRBV11-2 and TRBJ2-7; 9 nucleotides agree with TRBD2. Germline V gives CDR1 SGHAT, CDR2 FQNNGV. The CDR3 has 15 residues. V shed 6 bases and J 3 bases; nucleotides not matched to a gene: 9.